The present T cell receptor beta chain was sequenced within a study of blood T cell repertoires in COVID-19. Study-wide context: COVID-19 samples collected from the United States, Italy and Spain covered acute and convalescent phases.

Authors' methods: Nucleated cell counts were estimated from reference gene primer amplification. Here immunoSEQ multiplex PCR was the method, and the copy in TCRdb shows in-frame clones only, minus some. The D gene and trimming were derived from the DNA, and the V and J assignments and clone size from that table. The table records about 150,000 clones, roughly 88% of them present only once. Germline V gene sequence: CDR1 LGHNA, CDR2 YSLEER. The trim removed 0 bases at V and 4 bases at J, leaving 6 bases unmatched. The CDR3 extends over 17 amino acids. This sequence was found in a woman between 45 and 60 years old with acute or convalescent COVID-19. The chain recombines TRBV4-3 with TRBJ1-4, with 9 positions matching TRBD1. The sample was peripheral blood. Written as DNA, the CDR3 is TGCGCCAGCAGCCAAGATACAAGGGGACAGGGTAATGAAAAACTGTTTTTT. Translating gives CASSQDTRGQGNEKLFF.